This TCR beta chain was sequenced in a study of neurological immune-mediated disorders. This clonotype has a count of ten or more. The output of every sequencing run exceeded 190 million TCR-beta sequences, derived from 15-18 subjects. In TCRdb, the 5' RACE reads were re-called with MiXCR into one record per CDR3 protein. There are about 41,000 distinct CDR3 sequences in the sample; around 2.5% occur only once, and less than 15% lies in the top ten. CDR1 is MNHEY, CDR2 SMNVEV, per germline (reference sequence). The CDR3 contains 11 residues. The V end was cut by 7 bases, the J end by 7 bases, with 9 bases between.

The chain links TRBV27 to TRBJ2-3; D is ambiguous. This TCR derives from a young man with multiple sclerosis. Material for sequencing was PBMCs. The CDR3 region has the DNA TGTGCCAGCAACAGCGAGTATACGCAGTATTTT. This translates into CASNSEYTQYF.